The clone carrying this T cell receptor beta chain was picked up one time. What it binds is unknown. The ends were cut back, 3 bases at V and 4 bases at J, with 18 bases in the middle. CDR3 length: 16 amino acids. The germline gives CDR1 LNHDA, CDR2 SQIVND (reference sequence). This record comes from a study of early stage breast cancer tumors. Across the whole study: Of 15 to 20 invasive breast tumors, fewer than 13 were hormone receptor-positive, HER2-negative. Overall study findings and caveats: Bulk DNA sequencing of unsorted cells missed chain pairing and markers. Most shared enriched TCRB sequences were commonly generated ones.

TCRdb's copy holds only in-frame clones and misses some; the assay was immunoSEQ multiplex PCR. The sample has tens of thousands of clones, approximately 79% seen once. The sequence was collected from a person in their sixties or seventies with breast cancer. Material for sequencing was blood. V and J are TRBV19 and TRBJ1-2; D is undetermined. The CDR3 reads CASSIGGVSGSYGYTF. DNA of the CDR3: TGTGCCAGTAGTATCGGTGGTGTTTCGGGAAGCTATGGCTACACCTTC. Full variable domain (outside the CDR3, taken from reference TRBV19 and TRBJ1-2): DGGITQSPKYLFRKEGQNVTLSCEQNLNHDAMYWYRQDPGQGLRLIYYSQIVNDFQKGDIAEGYSVSREKKESFPLTVTSAQKNPTAFYLCASSIGGVSGSYGYTFGSGTRLTVV.